This T cell receptor beta chain was sequenced during a study of T cell clonotyping in hematopoietic cell transplantation. Study summary: Recipients' pretransplant samples followed cytoreduction. Findings of the study overall: CD4 and CD8 repertoire contributions could not be separated without sorting. Higher Inverse Simpson Index values in graft donor and pretransplant recipient predicted broader posttransplant TCR diversity. At the given depth, recipient repertoires were over 95% de novo clonotypes.

V was pared by 4 bases and J by 10 bases, with 18 bases between. Germline lookup yields CDR1 SGHRS and CDR2 YFSETQ. The CDR3 is 15 amino acids. Regarding time point: recipient sample about 28 days before transplant, after cytoreduction. Regarding this clone: Its antigen is still unknown.

Sequenced by immunoSEQ multiplex PCR; TCRdb stores in-frame clones only, minus some. The sample contains around 27,000 clones, 60% to 80% of which appear only once. Sample: peripheral blood mononuclear cells, taken before stem cell transplant. This chain joins TRBV5-1 and TRBJ1-6; D remains ambiguous. This TCR was recovered from a man aged 50 to 59 with myelodysplastic syndrome. Some clones in this sample may be carry-over from other donors' samples. Here the CDR3 DNA reads TGCGCCAGCAGCGGCGAGGGAAGGACGATATCACCCCTCCACTTT. Encoded protein: CASSGEGRTISPLHF.